The next 30 T cell receptor beta chains were all read from a single sample in a study of blood T cell repertoires in COVID-19 (TCRdb year 2020). Library prep was done by the immunoSEQ multiplex PCR assay. In its TCRdb copy, this immuneACCESS table keeps in-frame sequences only and misses some clones. Where compared with another copy, unresolved V genes explain less than half of these, and the others have no known cause. The sample contains about 190,000 clones, more than 70% of them found a single time. Around 9% of the sample lies in the top ten. Material for sequencing was PBMCs or T cells enriched from blood (not recorded which). These receptors were taken from a woman in her 30s who had recovered from COVID-19.

The chain recombines TRBV28 with TRBJ1-2; D gene uncertain. Germline V gene data show CDR1 as MDHEN and CDR2 as SYDVKM. This CDR3 has 13 residues. V lost 5 bases and J lost 6, with 13 bases in between. This CDR3 reads CASSPLLIHGYTF. DNA of the CDR3: TGTGCCAGCAGTCCCTTGCTAATCCATGGCTACACCTTC.

The rearrangement uses TRBV12-3 or TRBV12-4 and TRBJ2-1, with 7 nucleotides matching TRBD2. Trimming cost V 7 bases and J 10 bases; bases outside gene matches: 7. This CDR3 comprises 12 residues. The CDR3 nucleotides read TGTGCCAGCACCAATAGCGGGCACGAGCAGTTCTTC. Protein sequence: CASTNSGHEQFF.

The chain joins TRBV11-1 to TRBJ2-1; D is perhaps TRBD1 (6 bases). The CDR3 loop spans 15 amino acids. The V and J ends lost 5 bases and 5 bases respectively, with 16 bases between them. Looked up from germline, CDR1 is SGHAT and CDR2 is FQDESV (reference sequence). This chain's CDR3 is CASSQNTGSHNEQFF. The CDR3 nucleotides read TGTGCCAGCAGCCAAAATACAGGGTCCCACAATGAGCAGTTCTTC.

The chain joins TRBV2 to TRBJ2-3; tentative D call: TRBD1 (6 bases). The CDR3 loop spans 13 amino acids. The V end was cut by 5 bases, the J end by 6 bases, with 12 bases between. CDR1 and CDR2 from the germline V gene are SNHLY and FYNNEI. The CDR3 DNA reads as TGTGCCAGCAGTCCGAACAGGGCCGATACGCAGTATTTT. Translating gives CASSPNRADTQYF.

The rearrangement links TRBV4-2 to TRBJ1-1; possible D gene TRBD1, 6 bases. CDR1 is LGHNA and CDR2 is YNFKEQ in the germline V gene. The CDR3 contains 16 residues. V lost 0 bases and J lost 0, with 11 bases in between. CDR3 sequence (DNA): TGTGCCAGCAGCCAAGATATATCAGGGGTGAACACTGAAGCTTTCTTT. Encoded protein: CASSQDISGVNTEAFF.

V gene TRBV20-1 combines with J gene TRBJ2-5; D is perhaps TRBD1 (5 bases). Germline V lookup: CDR1 DFQATT, CDR2 SNEGSKA (reference sequence). The CDR3 loop spans 15 amino acids. Trimming removed 3 bases at V and 3 bases at J, with 17 bases between. CDR3 region: CSASVTGFPKETQYF. The CDR3 bases are TGCAGTGCTAGTGTAACAGGATTTCCCAAAGAGACCCAGTACTTC.

Written as DNA, the CDR3 is TGTGCCAGCAAAGCCACTAAACGGGAGCCGAACACCGGGGAGCTGTTTTTT. This translates into CASKATKREPNTGELFF. The genes are TRBV28 and TRBJ2-2, with D tentatively TRBD2 (6 bases). Trimming shortened V by 7 bases and J by 0 bases, and 18 bases separated the two germline ends. The germline V gene encodes CDR1 MDHEN and CDR2 SYDVKM. There are 17 residues in the CDR3.

The CDR3 DNA is TGTGCCAGCAGCTTAGCAGGCGGGGGACTCCCCAGTACCGGGGAGCTGTTTTTT. This encodes CASSLAGGGLPSTGELFF. This chain uses TRBV13 with TRBJ2-2; TRBD2 aligns across 7 bases. The CDR3 runs to 18 residues. CDR1 and CDR2 from the germline V gene are PRHDT and FYEKMQ (reference sequence). V was clipped by 1 base and J by 5 bases; unmatched bases: 13.

This clone has a handful of counts. This chain links TRBV18 with TRBJ2-3; no clear D gene. V lost 6 bases and J 5 bases, leaving 12 bases between the germline ends. Germline CDR1 is KGHSH and CDR2 is LQKENI. The CDR3 sequence is 13 residues long. CDR3 in DNA: TGTGCCAGCTCGCCTCTGTTCGGAGATACGCAGTATTTT. Its translation is CASSPLFGDTQYF.

The chain has TRBV5-5 and TRBJ2-5; 11 bases are shared with TRBD2. The V and J ends lost 1 base and 5 bases, in that order; junction bases with no gene match: 13. The CDR3 is 18 amino acids. Looked up from germline, CDR1 is SGHKS and CDR2 is YYEKEE (reference sequence). Here the CDR3 DNA reads TGTGCCAGCAGCTTGAGTCCTACTAGCGGGAGATTGGGGGAGACCCAGTACTTC. This encodes CASSLSPTSGRLGETQYF.

The chain employs TRBV20-1 and TRBJ1-5, with D uncertain. CDR3 length: 11 residues. Per germline, CDR1 DFQATT and CDR2 SNEGSKA (reference sequence). Trimming removed 5 bases at V and 6 bases at J, with 8 bases between. The CDR3 sequence is CSASGTQPQHF. The CDR3 bases are TGCAGTGCTTCAGGAACTCAGCCCCAGCATTTT.

The chain couples TRBV3-1 (or the pseudogene TRBV3-2) to TRBJ2-5, with TRBD2 matching over 11 bases. With V trimmed by 2 bases and J by 6 bases, 8 bases remained unmatched. Per germline, CDR1 LGHDT and CDR2 YNNKEL (reference sequence). This CDR3 spans 16 amino acids. CDR3 in amino acids: CASSQSLAGGRQTQYF. CDR3 sequence (DNA): TGTGCCAGCAGCCAATCCCTAGCGGGAGGAAGGCAGACCCAGTACTTC.

This clone was detected only once. The V gene is TRBV7-9, the J gene TRBJ2-5, with no clear D. V was pared by 4 bases and J by 5 bases, with 14 bases between. CDR1 is SEHNR, CDR2 FQNEAQ, per germline (reference sequence). The CDR3 has 14 amino acids. The CDR3 DNA sequence: TGTGCCAGCAGCTCTTTAGTTGCGCGCGAGACCCAGTACTTC. As protein: CASSSLVARETQYF.

V and J are TRBV10-1 and TRBJ2-3; no firm D call. The CDR3 length is 14 residues. Germline values: CDR1 WNHNN, CDR2 SYGVQD (reference sequence). Trimming took off 7 bases at V and 1 base at J, with 12 bases between the two ends. This CDR3 reads CASNPRLGTDTQYF. As DNA, the CDR3 is TGCGCCAGCAACCCCAGACTCGGCACAGATACGCAGTATTTT.

J is TRBJ2-1 and V is TRBV7-2; 11 bases are a match to TRBD2. Germline values: CDR1 SGHTA, CDR2 FQGNSA. The CDR3 has 18 residues. Germline trimming cut 3 bases from V and 0 bases from J; bases unmatched to any gene: 7. Here the CDR3 DNA reads TGTGCCAGCAGCTTTAGGGTAGCGGGAGGGTACTCCTACAATGAGCAGTTCTTC. Translated, it gives CASSFRVAGGYSYNEQFF.

A single count supports this clone. The CDR3 protein is CASRGGTWDRVRYEQYF. Here the CDR3 DNA reads TGTGCCAGCAGGGGGGGGACTTGGGACAGGGTTAGATACGAGCAGTACTTC. The gene calls are TRBV28 and TRBJ2-7; 9 bases map to TRBD1. Germline values: CDR1 MDHEN, CDR2 SYDVKM. The trim removed 6 bases at V and 4 bases at J, leaving 16 bases unmatched. The CDR3 covers 17 residues. Full variable domain (outside the CDR3, taken from reference TRBV28 and TRBJ2-7): DVKVTQSSRYLVKRTGEKVFLECVQDMDHENMFWYRQDPGLGLRLIYFSYDVKMKEKGDIPEGYSVSREKKERFSLILESASTNQTSMYLCASRGGTWDRVRYEQYFGPGTRLTVT.

The chain is built from TRBV29-1 and TRBJ2-7; 8 bases match TRBD1. Germline CDR1 is SQVTM and CDR2 is ANQGSEA. V lost 4 bases and J lost 6; bases outside the gene matches: 8. This CDR3 region has 13 residues. The CDR3 nucleotides are TGCAGCGTTGTAGGGCAGGGGGCACTCGAGCAGTACTTC. This translates into CSVVGQGALEQYF.

The chain joins TRBV5-1 to TRBJ1-2; no firm D call. The germline gives CDR1 SGHRS, CDR2 YFSETQ. This CDR3 region has 17 residues. The V end was cut by 4 bases, the J end by 6 bases, with 25 bases between. The CDR3 nucleotides read TGCGCCAGCAGCCCTTCCTCCAGCAGCGGAACTACTCATGGCTACACCTTC. Encoded protein: CASSPSSSSGTTHGYTF.

The chain employs TRBV3-1 (or the pseudogene TRBV3-2) and TRBJ1-4; 10 nucleotides agree with TRBD1. The germline V gene has CDR1 LGHDT and CDR2 YNNKEL (reference sequence). The J segment lost 0 bases and the V segment lost 7 bases, leaving 8 bases of the junction unmatched. This CDR3 contains 17 residues. The chain's CDR3 is CASNKWTGGATNEKLFF. In DNA form, the CDR3 reads TGTGCCAGCAATAAGTGGACAGGGGGAGCAACTAATGAAAAACTGTTTTTT.

CDR3 sequence reads: CASSKGTGVFSGNTIYF. In DNA form, the CDR3 reads TGTGCCAGCAGCAAGGGGACAGGGGTATTTTCTGGAAACACCATATATTTT. This chain joins TRBV5-4 and TRBJ1-3; the match to TRBD1 covers 10 bases. Looked up from germline, CDR1 is SGHNT and CDR2 is YYREEE (reference sequence). V gave up 4 bases and J gave up 1 base; unmatched junction bases: 8. The CDR3 is 17 residues long.

The rearrangement joins TRBV7-7 to TRBJ1-6, with TRBD1 as a possible D gene (6 bases). This CDR3 region has 18 residues. Germline V lookup: CDR1 SSHAT, CDR2 FNYEAQ (reference sequence). V lost 2 bases and J 3 bases, leaving 17 bases between the germline ends. Written as DNA, the CDR3 is TGTGCCAGCAGCTTATCGAGGACAGCGACTCTCTATAATTCACCCCTCCACTTT. Translating it yields CASSLSRTATLYNSPLHF.

This clone has a handful of counts. V and J are TRBV5-1 and TRBJ1-5; D is unresolved. The CDR3 runs 16 residues. V was clipped by 0 bases and J by 0 bases, with 10 bases between them. Germline V gene lookup returns CDR1 SGHRS and CDR2 YFSETQ. The CDR3 DNA reads as TGCGCCAGCAGCTTGGGGTGGGGAGATAGCAATCAGCCCCAGCATTTT. Its protein is CASSLGWGDSNQPQHF.

The CDR3: CASADREVGYTF. CDR3 sequence (DNA): TGTGCCAGTGCGGACAGGGAGGTTGGCTACACCTTC. The chain joins TRBV19 to TRBJ1-2; 8 bases are shared with TRBD1. V trimming: 8 bases; J trimming: 7 bases; junction bases outside the gene matches: 6. CDR1 is LNHDA and CDR2 is SQIVND in the germline V gene (reference sequence). This CDR3 has 12 residues. The whole variable domain, filled in from reference TRBV19 and TRBJ1-2, reads DGGITQSPKYLFRKEGQNVTLSCEQNLNHDAMYWYRQDPGQGLRLIYYSQIVNDFQKGDIAEGYSVSREKKESFPLTVTSAQKNPTAFYLCASADREVGYTFGSGTRLTVV.

This chain joins TRBV5-1 and TRBJ2-1, with 12 bases identical to TRBD2. This CDR3 contains 16 residues. Germline V gene lookup returns CDR1 SGHRS and CDR2 YFSETQ. Trimming at V came to 4 bases and at J to 3 bases, leaving 5 bases not matched to a gene. The CDR3 here is CASSPSGRGNYNEQFF. CDR3 bases: TGCGCCAGCAGCCCTAGCGGGAGGGGGAACTACAATGAGCAGTTCTTC. Supplemented by reference TRBV5-1 and TRBJ2-1, the full variable domain reads KAGVTQTPRYLIKTRGQQVTLSCSPISGHRSVSWYQQTPGQGLQFLFEYFSETQRNKGNFPGRFSGRQFSNSRSEMNVSTLELGDSALYLCASSPSGRGNYNEQFFGPGTRLTVL.

The chain couples TRBV3-1 (or the pseudogene TRBV3-2) to TRBJ2-1; 8 nucleotides line up with TRBD2. Trimming cost V 5 bases and J 0 bases; bases outside gene matches: 3. This CDR3 region has 15 residues. Germline assignment: CDR1 LGHDT and CDR2 YNNKEL (reference sequence). CDR3 nucleotide sequence: TGTGCCAGCAGCGCACTAGCGGACTCCTACAATGAGCAGTTCTTC. Translation gives CASSALADSYNEQFF.

The V and J genes are TRBV5-1 and TRBJ2-5, with D hard to call. Trimming pared 4 bases from V and 4 bases from J, leaving 11 bases between. This CDR3 is 13 amino acids long. Germline CDR1 reads SGHRS; CDR2 reads YFSETQ. The CDR3 is CASSLDGLETQYF. The CDR3 coding sequence is TGCGCCAGCAGCCTAGACGGCCTAGAGACCCAGTACTTC.

This clone was recorded only once. The gene calls are TRBV19 and TRBJ1-4; D remains unclear. Trimming pared 3 bases from V and 7 bases from J, leaving 9 bases between. The length of the CDR3 is 13 residues. Germline V CDR1 and CDR2: LNHDA, SQIVND (reference sequence). The DNA of the CDR3 is TGTGCCAGTAGTATTAGCAGTTTTGAAAAACTGTTTTTT. It codes for CASSISSFEKLFF. The full variable domain, its missing parts supplied by reference TRBV19 and TRBJ1-4, is DGGITQSPKYLFRKEGQNVTLSCEQNLNHDAMYWYRQDPGQGLRLIYYSQIVNDFQKGDIAEGYSVSREKKESFPLTVTSAQKNPTAFYLCASSISSFEKLFFGSGTQLSVL.

DNA of the CDR3: TGTGCCTGGAGTGTATTAGGGGGACAGCCCCAGCATTTT. Its translation: CAWSVLGGQPQHF. The gene calls are TRBV30 and TRBJ1-5; D possibly corresponds to TRBD1 (6 bases). The CDR3 contains 13 residues. Germline V gives CDR1 GTSNPN, CDR2 SVGIG (reference sequence). Deletions cut 0 bases from V and 7 bases from J, with 10 bases between. Full variable domain (missing parts from reference TRBV30 and TRBJ1-5): SQTIHQWPATLVQPVGSPLSLECTVEGTSNPNLYWYRQAAGRGLQLLFYSVGIGQISSEVPQNLSASRPQDRQFILSSKKLLLSDSGFYLCAWSVLGGQPQHFGDGTRLSIL.

The chain joins TRBV11-2 to TRBJ2-7, with D possibly TRBD1 on 6 matching bases. The CDR3 totals 14 residues. Between the trimmed V and J ends, which lost 5 bases and 4 bases, there was a span of 15 bases. Germline CDR1 is SGHAT and CDR2 is FQNNGV. CDR3 sequence: CASSNSGTTYEQYF. The CDR3 DNA reads as TGTGCCAGCAGCAACTCGGGGACAACTTACGAGCAGTACTTC.

V gene TRBV21-1 combines with J gene TRBJ2-1; TRBD1, as called in the table, went unchecked against the DNA. TRBV21-1 is given as a pseudogene. This CDR3 has 21 residues. The CDR3: CASSKGGWAGALSLSYNEQFF. The CDR3 bases are TGTGCCAGCAGCAAAGGGGGTTGGGCAGGGGCCCTATCCCTTAGCTACAATGAGCAGTTCTTC.